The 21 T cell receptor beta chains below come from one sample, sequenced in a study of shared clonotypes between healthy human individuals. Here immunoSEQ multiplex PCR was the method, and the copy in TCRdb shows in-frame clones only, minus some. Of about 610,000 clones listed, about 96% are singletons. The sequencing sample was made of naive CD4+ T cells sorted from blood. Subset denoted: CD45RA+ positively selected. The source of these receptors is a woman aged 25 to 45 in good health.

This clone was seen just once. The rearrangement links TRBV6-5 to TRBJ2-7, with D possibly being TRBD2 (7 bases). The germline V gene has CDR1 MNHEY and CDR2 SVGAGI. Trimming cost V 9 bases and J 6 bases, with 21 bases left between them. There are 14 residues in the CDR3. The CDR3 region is CASRRGGGLGEQYF. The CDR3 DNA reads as TGTGCCAGTCGCCGCGGGGGCGGCCTGGGCGAGCAGTACTTC.

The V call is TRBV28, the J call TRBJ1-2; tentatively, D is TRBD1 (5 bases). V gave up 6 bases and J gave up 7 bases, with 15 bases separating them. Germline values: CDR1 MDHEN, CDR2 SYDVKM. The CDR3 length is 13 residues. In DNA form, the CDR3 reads TGTGCCAGCAGCCCCGGGGCCCTTGGTGGCTACACCTTC. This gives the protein CASSPGALGGYTF.

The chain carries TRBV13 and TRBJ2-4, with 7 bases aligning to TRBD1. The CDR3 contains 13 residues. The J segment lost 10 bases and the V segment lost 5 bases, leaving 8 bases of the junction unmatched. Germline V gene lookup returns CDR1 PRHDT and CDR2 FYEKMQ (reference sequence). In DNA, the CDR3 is TGTGCCAGCAGCCCAACAGGGGTCGGGATTCAGTACTTC. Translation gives CASSPTGVGIQYF.

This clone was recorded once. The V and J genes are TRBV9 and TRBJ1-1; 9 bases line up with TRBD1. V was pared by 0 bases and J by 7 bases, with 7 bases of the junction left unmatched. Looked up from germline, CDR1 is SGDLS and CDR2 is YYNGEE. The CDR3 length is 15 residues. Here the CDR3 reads CASSVDRTGVGEAFF. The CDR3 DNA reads TGTGCCAGCAGCGTAGATAGGACAGGGGTAGGTGAAGCTTTCTTT.

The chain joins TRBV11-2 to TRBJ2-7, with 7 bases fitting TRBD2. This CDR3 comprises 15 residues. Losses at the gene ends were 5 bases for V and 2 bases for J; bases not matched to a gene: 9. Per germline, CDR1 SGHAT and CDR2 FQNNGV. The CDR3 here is CASSPWAGLAYEQYF. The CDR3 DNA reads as TGTGCCAGCAGCCCCTGGGCTGGACTAGCCTACGAGCAGTACTTC.

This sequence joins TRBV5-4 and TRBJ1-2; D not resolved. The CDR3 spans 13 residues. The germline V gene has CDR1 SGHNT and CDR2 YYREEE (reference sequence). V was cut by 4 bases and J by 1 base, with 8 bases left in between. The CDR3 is CASSVGSNYGYTF. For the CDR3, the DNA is TGTGCCAGCAGCGTGGGGAGTAACTATGGCTACACCTTC.

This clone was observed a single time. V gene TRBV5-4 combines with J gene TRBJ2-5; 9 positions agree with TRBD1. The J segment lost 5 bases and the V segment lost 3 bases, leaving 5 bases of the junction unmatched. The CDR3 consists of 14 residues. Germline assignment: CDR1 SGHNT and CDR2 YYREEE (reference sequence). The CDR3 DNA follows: TGTGCCAGCAGCTCCGGGACAGGGAAGGAGACCCAGTACTTC. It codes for CASSSGTGKETQYF.

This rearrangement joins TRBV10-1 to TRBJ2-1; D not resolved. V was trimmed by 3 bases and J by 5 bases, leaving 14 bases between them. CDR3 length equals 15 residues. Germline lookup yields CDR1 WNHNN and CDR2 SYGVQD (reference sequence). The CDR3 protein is CASSESYLPDNEQFF. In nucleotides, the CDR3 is TGCGCCAGCAGTGAAAGCTACCTACCGGACAATGAGCAGTTCTTC.

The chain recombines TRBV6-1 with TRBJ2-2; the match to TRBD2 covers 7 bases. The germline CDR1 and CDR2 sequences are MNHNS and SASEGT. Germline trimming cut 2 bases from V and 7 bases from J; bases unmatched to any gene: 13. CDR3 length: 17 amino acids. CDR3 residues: CASSERLAGLGVGELFF. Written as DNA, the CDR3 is TGTGCCAGCAGTGAACGGTTAGCGGGCCTGGGGGTCGGGGAGCTGTTTTTT.

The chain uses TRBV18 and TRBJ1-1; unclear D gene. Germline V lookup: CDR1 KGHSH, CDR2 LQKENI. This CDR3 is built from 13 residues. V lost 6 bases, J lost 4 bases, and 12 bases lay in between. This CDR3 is CASSRSGVTEAFF. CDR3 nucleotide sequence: TGTGCCAGCTCCAGAAGTGGGGTCACTGAAGCTTTCTTT.

The CDR3 DNA follows: TGTGCCAGCAGTTCACAACAGGGGCTGCGGTATGGCTACACCTTC. This encodes CASSSQQGLRYGYTF. The genes are TRBV27 and TRBJ1-2; 7 bases line up with TRBD1. Germline V gene sequence: CDR1 MNHEY, CDR2 SMNVEV (reference sequence). The V segment lost 4 bases and the J segment 5 bases; nucleotides outside the gene matches: 10. The CDR3 is 15 residues long.

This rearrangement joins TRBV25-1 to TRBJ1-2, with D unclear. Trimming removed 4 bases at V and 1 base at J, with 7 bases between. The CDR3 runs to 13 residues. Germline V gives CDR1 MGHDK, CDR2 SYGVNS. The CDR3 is CASSGGVNYGYTF. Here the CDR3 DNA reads TGTGCCAGCAGTGGGGGAGTTAACTATGGCTACACCTTC.

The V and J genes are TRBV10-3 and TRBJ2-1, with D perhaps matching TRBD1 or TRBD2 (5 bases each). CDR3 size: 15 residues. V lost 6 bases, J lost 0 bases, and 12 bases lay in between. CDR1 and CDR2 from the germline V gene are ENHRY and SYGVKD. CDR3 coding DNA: TGTGCCATCAGGGGGGTCCAAAGCTCCTACAATGAGCAGTTCTTC. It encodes CAIRGVQSSYNEQFF.

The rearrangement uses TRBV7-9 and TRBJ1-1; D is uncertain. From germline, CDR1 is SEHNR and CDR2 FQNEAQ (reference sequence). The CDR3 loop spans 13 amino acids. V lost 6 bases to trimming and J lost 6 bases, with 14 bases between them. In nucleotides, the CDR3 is TGTGCCAGCAGTCCCGGGCCGGCGCCTGAAGCTTTCTTT. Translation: CASSPGPAPEAFF.

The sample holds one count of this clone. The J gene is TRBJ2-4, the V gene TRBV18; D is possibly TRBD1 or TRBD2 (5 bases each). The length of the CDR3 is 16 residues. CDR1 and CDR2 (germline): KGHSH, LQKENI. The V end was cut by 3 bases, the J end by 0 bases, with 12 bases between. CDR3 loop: CASSPPGTLAKNIQYF. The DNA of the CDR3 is TGTGCCAGCTCACCCCCGGGGACCCTAGCCAAAAACATTCAGTACTTC.

The CDR3 nucleotides read TGTGCCAGCAGCACAGGGAGGAGCACAGATACGCAGTATTTT. Its protein is CASSTGRSTDTQYF. This sequence joins TRBV5-4 and TRBJ2-3; D may be TRBD1 or TRBD2 (6 bases each). This CDR3 spans 14 amino acids. Per the germline V gene, CDR1 is SGHNT and CDR2 is YYREEE (reference sequence). V was pared by 4 bases and J by 0 bases, with 9 bases between.

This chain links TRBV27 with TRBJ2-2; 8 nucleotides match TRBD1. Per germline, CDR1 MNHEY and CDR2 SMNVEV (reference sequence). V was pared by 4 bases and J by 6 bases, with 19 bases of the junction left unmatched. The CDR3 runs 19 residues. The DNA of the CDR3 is TGTGCCAGCAGTTCCCCCATTTTCCAGACAGGGGATCGACCCGGGGAGCTGTTTTTT. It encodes CASSSPIFQTGDRPGELFF.

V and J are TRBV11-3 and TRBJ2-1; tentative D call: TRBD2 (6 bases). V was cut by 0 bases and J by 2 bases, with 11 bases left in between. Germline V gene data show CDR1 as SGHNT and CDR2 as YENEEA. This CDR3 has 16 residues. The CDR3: CASSLDSGPTYNEQFF. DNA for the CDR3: TGTGCCAGCAGCTTAGATAGCGGCCCGACCTACAATGAGCAGTTCTTC.

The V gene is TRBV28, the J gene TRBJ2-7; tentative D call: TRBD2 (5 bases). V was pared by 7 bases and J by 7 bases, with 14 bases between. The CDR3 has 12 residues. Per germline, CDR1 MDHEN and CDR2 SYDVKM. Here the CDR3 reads CASIDYRGEQYF. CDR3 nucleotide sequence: TGTGCCAGCATTGACTACCGAGGGGAGCAGTACTTC.

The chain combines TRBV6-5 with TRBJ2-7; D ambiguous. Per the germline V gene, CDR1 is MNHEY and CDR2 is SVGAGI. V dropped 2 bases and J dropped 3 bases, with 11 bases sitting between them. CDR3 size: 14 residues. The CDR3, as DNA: TGTGCCAGCAGTTACGCACAGAAGTACTACGAGCAGTACTTC. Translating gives CASSYAQKYYEQYF.

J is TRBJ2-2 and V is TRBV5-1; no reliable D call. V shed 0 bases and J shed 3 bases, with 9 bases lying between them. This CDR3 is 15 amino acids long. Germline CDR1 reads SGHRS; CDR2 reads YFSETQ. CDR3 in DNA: TGCGCCAGCAGCTTGGACACTACACACACCGGGGAGCTGTTTTTT. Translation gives CASSLDTTHTGELFF. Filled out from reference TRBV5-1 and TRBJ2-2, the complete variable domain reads KAGVTQTPRYLIKTRGQQVTLSCSPISGHRSVSWYQQTPGQGLQFLFEYFSETQRNKGNFPGRFSGRQFSNSRSEMNVSTLELGDSALYLCASSLDTTHTGELFFGEGSRLTVL.